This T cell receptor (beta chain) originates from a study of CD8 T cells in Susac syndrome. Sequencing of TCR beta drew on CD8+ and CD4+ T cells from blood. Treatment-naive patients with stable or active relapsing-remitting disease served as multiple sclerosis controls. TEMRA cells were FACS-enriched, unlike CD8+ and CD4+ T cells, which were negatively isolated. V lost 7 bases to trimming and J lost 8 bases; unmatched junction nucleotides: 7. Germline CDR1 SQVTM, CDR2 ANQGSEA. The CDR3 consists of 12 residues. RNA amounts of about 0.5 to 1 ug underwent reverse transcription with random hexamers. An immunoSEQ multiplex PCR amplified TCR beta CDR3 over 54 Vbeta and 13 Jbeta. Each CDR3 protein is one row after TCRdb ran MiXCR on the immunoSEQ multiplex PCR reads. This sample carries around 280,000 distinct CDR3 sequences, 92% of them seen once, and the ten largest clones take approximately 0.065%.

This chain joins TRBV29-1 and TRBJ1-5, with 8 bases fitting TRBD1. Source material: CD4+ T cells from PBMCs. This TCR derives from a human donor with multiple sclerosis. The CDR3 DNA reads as TGCAGCGCAAAACAGGGGGGAGAGCCCCAGCATTTT. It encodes CSAKQGGEPQHF. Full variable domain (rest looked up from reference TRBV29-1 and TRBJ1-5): SAVISQKPSRDICQRGTSLTIQCQVDSQVTMMFWYRQQPGQSLTLIATANQGSEATYESGFVIDKFPISRPNLTFSTLTVSNMSPEDSSIYLCSAKQGGEPQHFGDGTRLSIL.